Each of the 24 T cell receptor beta chains below was sequenced from the same sample in a study of immune evolution from preneoplasia to lung adenocarcinoma. Here immunoSEQ multiplex PCR was the method, and the copy in TCRdb shows in-frame clones only, minus some. Counted here are some 10,000 clones, roughly 80% occurring once; the ten biggest clones make up roughly 9%. Sequenced sample: FFPE minimally invasive lung adenocarcinoma tissue. The receptors derive from a donor older than 65 with lung adenocarcinoma.

This sequence joins TRBV28 and TRBJ1-2; D is unresolved. The CDR3 covers 13 residues. CDR1 and CDR2 (germline): MDHEN, SYDVKM. V lost 6 bases to trimming and J lost 2 bases, with 10 bases between them. The CDR3 nucleotides are TGTGCCAGCAGCCGGTGGACCAACTATGGCTACACCTTC. This translates into CASSRWTNYGYTF.

This chain uses TRBV12-5 with TRBJ1-2; perhaps TRBD1 as D (6 bases). V lost 8 bases, J lost 0 bases, and 16 bases lay in between. Per the germline V gene, CDR1 is LGHNT and CDR2 is FRNRAP. The CDR3 totals 15 residues. The CDR3 protein is CASSPGTNANYGYTF. The DNA for the CDR3 is TGTGCTAGTAGTCCTGGGACAAATGCTAACTATGGCTACACCTTC.

The rearrangement joins TRBV27 to TRBJ2-5, with D uncertain. Germline loops: CDR1 MNHEY, CDR2 SMNVEV (reference sequence). Trimming took 5 bases from V and 2 from J, leaving 18 bases between them. The CDR3 totals 16 residues. The CDR3, as DNA: TGTGCCAGCAGTCCCCTCGGTGTTGGGTTACAAGAGACCCAGTACTTC. Translated, it gives CASSPLGVGLQETQYF.

The rearrangement links TRBV19 to TRBJ1-1; D not certain. V lost 10 bases and J 7 bases, leaving 13 bases between the germline ends. CDR1 is LNHDA, CDR2 SQIVND, per germline (reference sequence). The CDR3 has 11 residues. CDR3 sequence (DNA): TGTGCCACCAGAGGGAATGGTGAAGCTTTCTTT. Translation: CATRGNGEAFF.

With regard to this clone: This sample also contains other DNA sequences that code for the same CDR3. The chain links TRBV4-1 to TRBJ1-2, with unresolved D. The CDR3 length is 14 residues. CDR1 is MGHRA and CDR2 is YSYEKL in the germline V gene. Deletions cut 6 bases from V and 3 bases from J, with 14 bases between. CDR3: CASSQLGRDYGYTF. CDR3 DNA: TGCGCCAGCAGTCAACTCGGAAGAGACTATGGCTACACCTTC.

The chain employs TRBV10-3 and TRBJ2-2; D might be TRBD1 (6 bases). Per the germline V gene, CDR1 is ENHRY and CDR2 is SYGVKD. There are 16 residues in the CDR3. Trimming left V 10 bases short and J 0 bases short, with 18 bases between. CDR3 in DNA: TGTGCCACCAACTATGATAGGGGGTCGAACACCGGGGAGCTGTTTTTT. This sequence encodes CATNYDRGSNTGELFF.

J is TRBJ1-1 and V is TRBV29-1, with no clear D. The CDR3 sequence is 15 residues long. CDR1 SQVTM and CDR2 ANQGSEA come from the germline V gene. V lost 4 bases, J lost 1 base, and 16 bases lay in between. CDR3 loop: CSVVKYSGTNTEAFF. As DNA, the CDR3 is TGCAGCGTTGTAAAGTACTCCGGAACGAACACTGAAGCTTTCTTT. The full variable domain, its missing parts supplied by reference TRBV29-1 and TRBJ1-1, is SAVISQKPSRDICQRGTSLTIQCQVDSQVTMMFWYRQQPGQSLTLIATANQGSEATYESGFVIDKFPISRPNLTFSTLTVSNMSPEDSSIYLCSVVKYSGTNTEAFFGQGTRLTVV.

The rearrangement links TRBV5-1 to TRBJ1-2, with D maybe TRBD1 (5 bases). This CDR3 is built from 18 residues. The V end lost 3 bases, the J end lost 6 bases, and 27 bases lay between the germline ends. The germline CDR1 and CDR2 sequences are SGHRS and YFSETQ. For the CDR3, the DNA is TGCGCCAGCAGCTCGGAATCCGGGACTTCGACTCCACGGGATGGCTACACCTTC. This encodes CASSSESGTSTPRDGYTF.

V and J are TRBV28 and TRBJ1-2; a possible D gene is TRBD1 (5 bases). Trimming removed 7 bases at V and 4 bases at J, with 16 bases between. The CDR3 totals 14 residues. CDR1 and CDR2 from the germline V gene are MDHEN and SYDVKM. Here the CDR3 reads CASNSSPTVYGYTF. Here the CDR3 DNA reads TGTGCCAGCAACTCTAGCCCGACAGTCTATGGCTACACCTTC.

This chain joins TRBV7-2 and TRBJ2-2; D remains ambiguous. The CDR3 consists of 15 residues. Trimming stripped 5 bases from V and 4 bases from J, with 14 bases between. Germline assignment: CDR1 SGHTA and CDR2 FQGNSA. CDR3 DNA sequence: TGTGCCAGCAGCCCAACGAATTTGGGCACCGGGGAGCTGTTTTTT. This translates into CASSPTNLGTGELFF.

The V call is TRBV7-9, the J call TRBJ1-3; D perhaps matches TRBD1 (6 bases). V was pared by 5 bases and J by 0 bases, with 17 bases between. The CDR3 spans 17 residues. The germline V gene encodes CDR1 SEHNR and CDR2 FQNEAQ (reference sequence). The CDR3 DNA reads as TGTGCCAGCAGCCGACAGGCGGACCCCCGCTCTGGAAACACCATATATTTT. Its protein product is CASSRQADPRSGNTIYF.

The chain links TRBV28 to TRBJ2-1; D gene ambiguous. V was cut by 4 bases and J by 4 bases, with 14 bases left in between. The CDR3 consists of 15 residues. The germline V gene encodes CDR1 MDHEN and CDR2 SYDVKM. CDR3 coding DNA: TGTGCCAGCAGTTCGCCTACCCGTCGTTACAATGAGCAGTTCTTC. This codes for CASSSPTRRYNEQFF.

V gene TRBV7-9 combines with J gene TRBJ2-1; D tentatively reads TRBD1 or TRBD2 (5 bases each). Germline CDR1 and CDR2: SEHNR and FQNEAQ (reference sequence). The V end was cut by 8 bases, the J end by 9 bases, with 23 bases between. The CDR3 runs 15 residues. The CDR3 coding sequence is TGTGCCAGCGGTTCGATTGGGTCGTGGGGGACTGAGCAGTTCTTC. Its translation: CASGSIGSWGTEQFF.

This chain links TRBV30 with TRBJ2-5, with D uncertain. V lost 2 bases and J lost 4, with 8 bases in between. Germline-derived CDR1 and CDR2 are GTSNPN and SVGIG (reference sequence). The CDR3 is 12 amino acids. CDR3 amino acids: CAWSPQGETQYF. Here the CDR3 DNA reads TGTGCCTGGAGTCCCCAAGGAGAGACCCAGTACTTC.

This chain joins TRBV28 and TRBJ2-1, with TRBD2 matching over 8 bases. V was clipped by 3 bases and J by 10 bases; unmatched bases: 11. This CDR3 spans 15 amino acids. Germline V CDR1 and CDR2: MDHEN, SYDVKM. This CDR3 reads CASSFAEVAGREQFF. The CDR3 DNA reads TGTGCCAGCAGTTTCGCGGAAGTAGCGGGACGGGAGCAGTTCTTC.

V usage is TRBV15 and J usage is TRBJ2-4; D possibly corresponds to TRBD2 (5 bases). Per the germline V gene, CDR1 is LNHNV and CDR2 is YYDKDF (reference sequence). The CDR3 is made up of 12 amino acids. With 1 base removed from V and 9 bases from J, the gap between germline ends came to 7 bases. For the CDR3, the DNA is TGTGCCACCAGCAGAGTGGGGAGCATTCAGTACTTC. Translating it yields CATSRVGSIQYF.

The chain is built from TRBV28 and TRBJ2-1, with D unresolved. Germline V gene lookup returns CDR1 MDHEN and CDR2 SYDVKM. V lost 2 bases and J 3 bases, leaving 5 bases between the germline ends. The CDR3 totals 13 residues. The DNA of the CDR3 is TGTGCCAGCAGTTTAAGCGACTACAATGAGCAGTTCTTC. It codes for CASSLSDYNEQFF.

CDR3 residues: CAWSGGDANTGELFF. DNA for the CDR3: TGTGCCTGGAGTGGAGGGGATGCGAACACCGGGGAGCTGTTTTTT. This rearrangement joins TRBV30 to TRBJ2-2; D is possibly TRBD1 or TRBD2 (5 bases each). CDR3 length: 15 residues. Trimming removed 1 base from V and 0 bases from J, with 9 bases in between. Looked up from germline, CDR1 is GTSNPN and CDR2 is SVGIG (reference sequence).

The J gene is TRBJ1-1, the V gene TRBV19; D gene ambiguous. Looked up from germline, CDR1 is LNHDA and CDR2 is SQIVND (reference sequence). The V gene lost 3 bases and the J gene lost 9 bases, with 11 bases spanning the gap. The CDR3 consists of 12 residues. Here the CDR3 DNA reads TGTGCCAGTAGTATTACGGGGAGTCAAGCTTTCTTT. Amino acids: CASSITGSQAFF.

A few counts support this clone. The chain is built from TRBV30 and TRBJ1-5; D not resolved. Trimming removed 3 bases at V and 1 base at J, with 7 bases between. This CDR3 region has 13 residues. Germline V CDR1 and CDR2: GTSNPN, SVGIG (reference sequence). The CDR3 nucleotides read TGTGCCTGGAGCCAGGAGAGCAATCAGCCCCAGCATTTT. Translated, it gives CAWSQESNQPQHF.

This chain uses TRBV15 with TRBJ2-6, with D unclear. V lost 5 bases, J lost 4 bases, and 15 bases lay in between. Germline V gene lookup returns CDR1 LNHNV and CDR2 YYDKDF (reference sequence). This CDR3 region has 16 residues. The CDR3 is CATSLGHFGGANVLTF. CDR3 nucleotide sequence: TGTGCCACCAGCTTGGGCCACTTTGGAGGGGCCAACGTCCTGACTTTC.

The CDR3 reads CASSLGVAGETGELFF. In DNA, the CDR3 is TGCGCCAGCAGCTTGGGGGTAGCGGGAGAAACCGGGGAGCTGTTTTTT. This rearrangement joins TRBV5-1 to TRBJ2-2, with 9 bases that match TRBD2. The CDR3 is 16 residues long. In germline, CDR1 is SGHRS, CDR2 YFSETQ. J was trimmed by 5 bases and V by 0 bases; bases with no gene match: 5.

The chain carries TRBV7-9 and TRBJ2-1; TRBD2 might be the D (6 bases). The CDR3 has 16 residues. The ends were cut back, 2 bases at V and 3 bases at J, with 14 bases in the middle. Germline V gene data show CDR1 as SEHNR and CDR2 as FQNEAQ (reference sequence). The CDR3 bases are TGTGCCAGCAGCTTACGCTCAGCGGGTGGCTACAATGAGCAGTTCTTC. Its translation is CASSLRSAGGYNEQFF.

This clone was counted a single time. The V call is TRBV5-4, the J call TRBJ2-3, with 10 bases aligning to TRBD2. CDR1 and CDR2 from the germline V gene are SGHNT and YYREEE (reference sequence). The CDR3 is 16 amino acids. The junction had 13 bases not matched to a gene; V was cut back by 6 bases and J by 6 bases. CDR3 DNA: TGTGCCAGCATCCCAACCGGGCTAGCGGGAGTGGATACGCAGTATTTT. Protein product: CASIPTGLAGVDTQYF.